This TCR beta chain was sequenced for a study of cytomegalovirus exposure and HLA in healthy donors. As to this clone: Its antigen is not identified.

The CDR3 spans 15 residues. Trimming pared 0 bases from V and 0 bases from J, leaving 9 bases between. Germline V gene data show CDR1 as GTSNPN and CDR2 as SVGIG (reference sequence). Study-wide points: Earlier analysis looked at TCR beta V segments, and most were productive about 90% or about 30% of the time.

Unrecorded immune exposure was likely among donors, who were nominally healthy when sampled. 60 Vbeta and 13 Jbeta primers were used in PCR. Sequenced by immunoSEQ multiplex PCR; TCRdb stores in-frame clones only, minus some. The sample is made up of 150,000 to 200,000 clones, and the top ten hold approximately 0.8% of it. The J gene is TRBJ1-3, the V gene TRBV30; no definite D call. Input material: PBMCs. The receptor's source is a woman aged 18-29 years in good health and CMV-seropositive. The DNA for the CDR3 is TGTGCCTGGAGTGTAGTTACAGCCTCTGGAAACACCATATATTTT. This encodes CAWSVVTASGNTIYF.